Sequencing of this T cell receptor beta chain was carried out in a study of blood T cell repertoires in COVID-19. Study context: In each case, the material was cDNA or gDNA derived from T cells, B-cell-depleted T cells, or PBMCs.

Clones were read by immunoSEQ multiplex PCR, and TCRdb kept only the in-frame ones, dropping some. The sample yields about 480,000 clones, 70% to 90% seen once. The J segment lost 3 bases and the V segment lost 7 bases, leaving 9 bases of the junction unmatched. CDR3 length: 16 amino acids. Per the germline V gene, CDR1 is SGHTA and CDR2 is FQGNSA. The specimen was peripheral blood. This clonotype originated in a woman in her fifties or sixties with COVID-19, enrolled during active disease. The chain combines TRBV7-2 with TRBJ2-2; 9 nucleotides match TRBD1. CDR3 in amino acids: CASIEMTGGDTGELFF. In DNA, the CDR3 is TGTGCCAGCATCGAGATGACAGGGGGAGACACCGGGGAGCTGTTTTTT.